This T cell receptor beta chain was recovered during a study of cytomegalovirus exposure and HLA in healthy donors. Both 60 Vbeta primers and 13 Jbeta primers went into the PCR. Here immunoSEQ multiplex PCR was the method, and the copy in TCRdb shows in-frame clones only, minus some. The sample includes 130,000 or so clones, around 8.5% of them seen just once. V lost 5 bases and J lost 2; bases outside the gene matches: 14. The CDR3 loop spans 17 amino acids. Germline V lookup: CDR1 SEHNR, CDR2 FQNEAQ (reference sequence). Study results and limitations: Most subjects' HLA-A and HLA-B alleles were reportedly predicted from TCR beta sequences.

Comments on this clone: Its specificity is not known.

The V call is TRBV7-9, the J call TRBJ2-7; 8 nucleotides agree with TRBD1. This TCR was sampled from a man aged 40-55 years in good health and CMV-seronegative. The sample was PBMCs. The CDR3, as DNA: TGTGCCAGCAGCGAAATGAAAGGGCGGGACAGGACCTACGAGCAGTACTTC. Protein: CASSEMKGRDRTYEQYF.